The sequence of this T cell receptor beta chain was determined in a study of early T cells in non-severe SARS-CoV-2 infection. Study at large: Alpha and beta chains were unpaired, from unsorted whole-blood bulk RNA. Study-wide findings and caveats: VDJdb matches were skewed toward anti-spike CD8 T cell responses.

There are many counts of this clonotype. Antigen: not known. Germline V lookup: CDR1 MNHEY, CDR2 SVGEGT. Between the trimmed V and J ends, which lost 0 bases and 4 bases, there was a span of 13 bases. The CDR3 is 16 amino acids. Each single cDNA molecule received a unique molecular identifier. TCRdb independently ran MiXCR on the 5' RACE reads; one entry per CDR3 protein. The table includes tens of thousands of distinct CDR3 sequences, 3% to 4.5% detected once. The specimen was whole blood. The gene calls are TRBV6-2 or TRBV6-3 and TRBJ1-5; possibly TRBD1 for D (6 bases). The TCR was taken from an adult who was a healthcare worker with PCR-confirmed SARS-CoV-2 infection or an uninfected control (not recorded which). CDR3 region: CASSYSSGVANQPQHF. DNA of the CDR3: TGTGCCAGCAGTTACTCATCAGGGGTCGCAAATCAGCCCCAGCATTTT.